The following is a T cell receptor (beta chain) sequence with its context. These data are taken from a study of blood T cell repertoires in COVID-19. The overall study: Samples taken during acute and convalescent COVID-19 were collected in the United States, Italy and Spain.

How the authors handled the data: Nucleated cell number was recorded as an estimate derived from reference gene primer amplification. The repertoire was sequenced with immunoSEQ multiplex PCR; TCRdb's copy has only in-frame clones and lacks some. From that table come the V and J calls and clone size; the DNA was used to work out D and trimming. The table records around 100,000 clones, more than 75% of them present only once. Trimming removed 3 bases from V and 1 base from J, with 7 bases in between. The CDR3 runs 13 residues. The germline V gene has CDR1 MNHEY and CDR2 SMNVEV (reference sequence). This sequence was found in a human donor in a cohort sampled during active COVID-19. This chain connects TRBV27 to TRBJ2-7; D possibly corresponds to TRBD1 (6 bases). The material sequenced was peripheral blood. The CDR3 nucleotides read TGTGCCAGCAGTTTTACAGGGTCCTACGAGCAGTACTTC. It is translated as CASSFTGSYEQYF.